This T cell receptor beta chain was sequenced for a study of somatic mutations in cytotoxic T cells in rheumatoid arthritis. As for the study in general: There were some V beta antibody-stained T-cell populations flow-sorted at nearly 100% purity, and these included V beta1+ cells sequenced for TCRB.

Assay used: immunoSEQ multiplex PCR; TCRdb lists only in-frame clones, some missing. Among approximately 14,000 clones listed, around 80% were seen once. Study results and caveats: In about an eighth of the 65 patients, the largest CD8+ clone exceeded 20% of CD8+ cells.

Each population, CD4+ and CD8+ cells, was isolated by positive magnetic bead selection and checked for purity by flow cytometry. The ends were cut back, 2 bases at V and 6 bases at J, with 16 bases in the middle. In germline, CDR1 is SGHVS, CDR2 FNYEAQ. The CDR3 loop spans 15 amino acids. As to this clone: The target antigen is unknown.

The sequencing sample was made of CD8+ T cells sorted from blood. This TCR was recovered from an adult with rheumatoid arthritis. V and J are TRBV7-6 and TRBJ1-1; D perhaps matches TRBD1 (5 bases). The CDR3 protein is CASSLTGGGRAEAFF. The CDR3 bases are TGTGCCAGCAGCTTAACCGGGGGGGGAAGAGCTGAAGCTTTCTTT.